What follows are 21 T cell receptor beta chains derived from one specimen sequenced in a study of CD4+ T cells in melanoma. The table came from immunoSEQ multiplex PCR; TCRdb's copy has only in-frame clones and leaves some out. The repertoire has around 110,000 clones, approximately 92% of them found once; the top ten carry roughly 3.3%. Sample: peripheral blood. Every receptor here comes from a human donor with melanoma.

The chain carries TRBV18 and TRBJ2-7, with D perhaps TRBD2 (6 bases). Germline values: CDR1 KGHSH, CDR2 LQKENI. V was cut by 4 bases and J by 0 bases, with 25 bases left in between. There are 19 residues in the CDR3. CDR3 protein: CASSRGTIQGTSSSYEQYF. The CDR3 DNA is TGTGCCAGCTCACGGGGAACTATACAAGGGACTTCTAGCTCCTACGAGCAGTACTTC.

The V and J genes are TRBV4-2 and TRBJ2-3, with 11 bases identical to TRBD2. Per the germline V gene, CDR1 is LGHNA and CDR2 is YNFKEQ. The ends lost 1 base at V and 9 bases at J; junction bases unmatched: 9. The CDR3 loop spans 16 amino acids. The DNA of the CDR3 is TGTGCCAGCAGCCAAGTGATAGCGGGGGGGCCCGAGACGCAGTATTTT. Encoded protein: CASSQVIAGGPETQYF.

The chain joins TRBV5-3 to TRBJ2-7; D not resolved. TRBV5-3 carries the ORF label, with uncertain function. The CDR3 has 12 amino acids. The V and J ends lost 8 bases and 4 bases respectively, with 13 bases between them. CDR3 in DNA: TGTGCCAGCAGCAGGACCGATTACGAGCAGTACTTC. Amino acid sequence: CASSRTDYEQYF.

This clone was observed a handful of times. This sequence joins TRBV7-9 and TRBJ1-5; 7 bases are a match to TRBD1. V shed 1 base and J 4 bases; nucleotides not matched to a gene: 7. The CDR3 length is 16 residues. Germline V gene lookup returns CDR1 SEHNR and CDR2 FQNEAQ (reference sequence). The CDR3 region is CASSLVTGSLNQPQHF. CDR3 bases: TGTGCCAGCAGCTTAGTGACAGGGAGCCTGAATCAGCCCCAGCATTTT. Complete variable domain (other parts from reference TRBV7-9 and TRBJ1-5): DTGVSQNPRHKITKRGQNVTFRCDPISEHNRLYWYRQTLGQGPEFLTYFQNEAQLEKSRLLSDRFSAERPKGSFSTLEIQRTEQGDSAMYLCASSLVTGSLNQPQHFGDGTRLSIL.

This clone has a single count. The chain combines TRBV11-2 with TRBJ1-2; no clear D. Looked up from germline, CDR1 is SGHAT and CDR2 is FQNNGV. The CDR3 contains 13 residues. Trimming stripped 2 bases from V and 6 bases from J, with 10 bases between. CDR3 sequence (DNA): TGTGCCAGCAGCTTAATTCTAGGCGATGGCTACACCTTC. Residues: CASSLILGDGYTF.

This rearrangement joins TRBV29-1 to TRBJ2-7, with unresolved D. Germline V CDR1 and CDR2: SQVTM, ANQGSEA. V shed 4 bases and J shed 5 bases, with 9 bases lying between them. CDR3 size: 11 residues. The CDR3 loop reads CSVATGDEQYF. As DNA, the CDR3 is TGCAGCGTTGCGACGGGTGACGAGCAGTACTTC.

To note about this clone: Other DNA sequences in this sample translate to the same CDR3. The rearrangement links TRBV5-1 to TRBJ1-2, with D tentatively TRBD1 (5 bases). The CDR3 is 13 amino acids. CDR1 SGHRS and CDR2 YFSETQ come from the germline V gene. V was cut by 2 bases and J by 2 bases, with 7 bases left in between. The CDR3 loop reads CASSFQGNYGYTF. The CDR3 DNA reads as TGCGCCAGCAGCTTTCAGGGAAACTATGGCTACACCTTC. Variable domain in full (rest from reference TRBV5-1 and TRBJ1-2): KAGVTQTPRYLIKTRGQQVTLSCSPISGHRSVSWYQQTPGQGLQFLFEYFSETQRNKGNFPGRFSGRQFSNSRSEMNVSTLELGDSALYLCASSFQGNYGYTFGSGTRLTVV.

The CDR3 is CASRQRQNYGYTF. The CDR3 coding sequence is TGTGCCAGCAGGCAGCGGCAGAACTATGGCTACACCTTC. The chain joins TRBV28 to TRBJ1-2; D not certain. The CDR3 sequence is 13 residues long. V lost 6 bases to trimming and J lost 2 bases, with 10 bases between them. CDR1 is MDHEN, CDR2 SYDVKM, per germline.

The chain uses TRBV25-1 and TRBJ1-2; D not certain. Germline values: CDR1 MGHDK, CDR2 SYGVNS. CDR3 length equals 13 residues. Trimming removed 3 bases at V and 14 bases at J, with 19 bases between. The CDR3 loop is CASSDEVPGVLTF. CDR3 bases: TGTGCCAGCAGTGACGAGGTGCCGGGCGTTCTGACCTTC.

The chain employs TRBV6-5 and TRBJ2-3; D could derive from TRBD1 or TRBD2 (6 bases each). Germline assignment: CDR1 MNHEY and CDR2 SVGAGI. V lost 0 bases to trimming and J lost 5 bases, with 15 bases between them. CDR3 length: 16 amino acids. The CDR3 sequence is CASSYSLGGGQDTQYF. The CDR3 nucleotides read TGTGCCAGCAGTTACTCTTTGGGGGGCGGGCAAGATACGCAGTATTTT.

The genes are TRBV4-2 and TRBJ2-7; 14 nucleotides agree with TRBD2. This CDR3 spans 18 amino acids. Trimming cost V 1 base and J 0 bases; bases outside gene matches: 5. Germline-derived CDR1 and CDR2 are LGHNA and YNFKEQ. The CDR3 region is CASSQARTSGGTSYEQYF. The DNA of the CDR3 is TGTGCCAGCAGCCAAGCAAGGACTAGCGGGGGGACCTCCTACGAGCAGTACTTC.

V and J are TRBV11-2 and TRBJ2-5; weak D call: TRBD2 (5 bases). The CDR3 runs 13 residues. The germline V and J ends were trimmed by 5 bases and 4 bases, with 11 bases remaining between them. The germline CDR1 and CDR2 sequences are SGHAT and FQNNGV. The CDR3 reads CASSPRRVETQYF. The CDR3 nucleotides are TGTGCCAGCAGCCCGAGGCGGGTAGAGACCCAGTACTTC.

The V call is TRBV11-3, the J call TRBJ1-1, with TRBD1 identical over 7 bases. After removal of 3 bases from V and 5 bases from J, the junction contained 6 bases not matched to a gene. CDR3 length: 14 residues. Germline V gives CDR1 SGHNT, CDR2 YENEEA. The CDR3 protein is CASSFRGYETEAFF. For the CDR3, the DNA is TGTGCCAGCAGCTTCAGGGGGTATGAAACTGAAGCTTTCTTT.

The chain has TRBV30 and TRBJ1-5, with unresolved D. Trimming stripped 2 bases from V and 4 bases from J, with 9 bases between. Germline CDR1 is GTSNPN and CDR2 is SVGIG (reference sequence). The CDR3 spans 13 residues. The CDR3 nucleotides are TGTGCCTGGAGTAAAAGGGAGAATCAGCCCCAGCATTTT. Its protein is CAWSKRENQPQHF.

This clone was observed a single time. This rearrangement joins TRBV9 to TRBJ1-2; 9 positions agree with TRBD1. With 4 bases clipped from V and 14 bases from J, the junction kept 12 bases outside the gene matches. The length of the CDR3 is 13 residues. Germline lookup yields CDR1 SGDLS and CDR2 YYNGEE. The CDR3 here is CASSLRQGERETF. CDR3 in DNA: TGTGCCAGCAGCTTAAGACAGGGGGAGAGGGAAACCTTC.

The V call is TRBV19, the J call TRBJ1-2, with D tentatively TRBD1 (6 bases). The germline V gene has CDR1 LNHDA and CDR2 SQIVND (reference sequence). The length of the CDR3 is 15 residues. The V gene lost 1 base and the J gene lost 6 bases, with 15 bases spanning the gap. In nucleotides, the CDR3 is TGTGCCAGTAGTATAGGGCCGGGGGCTGTAGATGGCTACACCTTC. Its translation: CASSIGPGAVDGYTF.

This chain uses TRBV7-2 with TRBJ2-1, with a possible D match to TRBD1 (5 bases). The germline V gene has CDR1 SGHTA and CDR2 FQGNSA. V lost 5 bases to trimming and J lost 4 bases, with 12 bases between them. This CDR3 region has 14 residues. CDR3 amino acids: CASSPPQGYNEQFF. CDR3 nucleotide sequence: TGTGCCAGCAGCCCACCCCAGGGATACAATGAGCAGTTCTTC.

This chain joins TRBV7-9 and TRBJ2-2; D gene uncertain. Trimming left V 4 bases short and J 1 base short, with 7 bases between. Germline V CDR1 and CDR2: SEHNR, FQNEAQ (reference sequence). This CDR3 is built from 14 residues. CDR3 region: CASSSMGNTGELFF. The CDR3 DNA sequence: TGTGCCAGCAGCTCGATGGGGAACACCGGGGAGCTGTTTTTT.

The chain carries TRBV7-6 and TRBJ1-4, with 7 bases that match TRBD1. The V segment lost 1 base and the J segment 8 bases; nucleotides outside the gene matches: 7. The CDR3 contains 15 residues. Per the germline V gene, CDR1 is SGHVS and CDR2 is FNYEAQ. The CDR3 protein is CASSLGGTDLEKLFF. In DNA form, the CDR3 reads TGTGCCAGCAGCTTAGGTGGGACAGATCTCGAAAAACTGTTTTTT.

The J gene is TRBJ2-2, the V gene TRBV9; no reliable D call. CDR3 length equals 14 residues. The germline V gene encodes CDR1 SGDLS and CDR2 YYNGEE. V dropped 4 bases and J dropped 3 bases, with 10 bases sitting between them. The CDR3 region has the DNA TGTGCCAGCAGCCCCTCCCGAGACACCGGGGAGCTGTTTTTT. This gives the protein CASSPSRDTGELFF.

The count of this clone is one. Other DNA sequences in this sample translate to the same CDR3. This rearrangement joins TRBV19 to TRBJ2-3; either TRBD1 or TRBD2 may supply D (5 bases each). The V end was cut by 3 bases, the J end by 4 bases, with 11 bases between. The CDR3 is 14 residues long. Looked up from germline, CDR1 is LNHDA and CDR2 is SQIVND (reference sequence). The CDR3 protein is CASSMGETADTQYF. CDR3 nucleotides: TGTGCCAGTAGTATGGGGGAAACCGCAGATACGCAGTATTTT.